This entry lists 23 T cell receptor beta chains sequenced from one sample in a study of human T cells and chemical hapten exposure. Regarding time point: patch test 3, about 24 weeks after DPC sensitization. Documented treatment: therapeutic diphenylcyclopropenone sensitization with weekly scalp DPC. TCRdb re-called the RACE reads with MiXCR, one entry per CDR3 protein. The sample records approximately 97,000 distinct CDR3 sequences, 25% to 35% being singletons. Sequencing was performed on whole blood, taken in connection with sensitization to the hapten diphenylcyclopropenone (DPC). The origin of the receptors is a man aged 40-49 years with alopecia areata. Some clones in this sample may be carry-over from other donors' samples.

The V call is TRBV20-1, the J call TRBJ2-3, with TRBD2 identical over 9 bases. Trimming removed 6 bases from V and 0 bases from J; junction bases left unmatched: 7. The CDR3 contains 15 residues. Germline loops: CDR1 DFQATT, CDR2 SNEGSKA (reference sequence). The CDR3 DNA reads TGCAGTGCCAAATCGACTAGCGGAAGCACAGATACGCAGTATTTT. Its protein is CSAKSTSGSTDTQYF.

This clonotype has only a few counts. The rearrangement uses TRBV20-1 and TRBJ2-3; tentative D call: TRBD1 (5 bases). This CDR3 comprises 16 residues. V dropped 0 bases and J dropped 4 bases, with 17 bases sitting between them. CDR1 and CDR2 (germline): DFQATT, SNEGSKA (reference sequence). The CDR3 protein is CSARDAVRDYSDTQYF. The CDR3 region has the DNA TGCAGTGCTAGAGATGCTGTCAGGGATTATTCAGATACGCAGTATTTT.

This clonotype was counted between two and nine times. This chain links TRBV12-3 or TRBV12-4 with TRBJ2-7; 7 bases map to TRBD2. The V segment lost 4 bases and the J segment 2 bases; nucleotides outside the gene matches: 5. The CDR3 length is 14 residues. The CDR3 spells CASSSSGIAYEQYF. The CDR3 nucleotides read TGTGCCAGCAGTTCCAGCGGGATAGCCTACGAGCAGTACTTC.

This chain links TRBV9 with TRBJ1-3; D unclear. The V end lost 8 bases, the J end lost 0 bases, and 9 bases lay between the germline ends. Germline-derived CDR1 and CDR2 are SGDLS and YYNGEE. The CDR3 is 13 residues long. The CDR3 DNA follows: TGTGCCAGTCGGGCCGACTCTGGAAACACCATATATTTT. The encoded protein is CASRADSGNTIYF.

This clonotype was picked up a small number of times. The rearrangement joins TRBV27 to TRBJ1-5, with 7 bases identical to TRBD1. This CDR3 spans 14 amino acids. Germline CDR1 is MNHEY and CDR2 is SMNVEV (reference sequence). V shed 6 bases, J shed 2 bases, and the junction held 4 bases outside the gene matches. CDR3 nucleotide sequence: TGTGCCAGCAGCCTTCAGGGGGGCAATCAGCCCCAGCATTTT. Protein product: CASSLQGGNQPQHF.

This clonotype was counted a few times. The CDR3 DNA sequence: TGTGCCATCAGTGAGTCCGCGGGACAAAGCTACGAGCAGTACTTC. This gives the protein CAISESAGQSYEQYF. The chain recombines TRBV10-3 with TRBJ2-7, with D perhaps matching TRBD1 or TRBD2 (6 bases each). Germline CDR1 is ENHRY and CDR2 is SYGVKD. The CDR3 sequence is 15 residues long. The germline V and J ends were trimmed by 0 bases and 3 bases, with 12 bases remaining between them.

This clonotype was detected a few times. This sequence joins TRBV5-1 and TRBJ1-2; D not certain. The CDR3 runs to 13 residues. Trimming pared 3 bases from V and 4 bases from J, leaving 10 bases between. Per the germline V gene, CDR1 is SGHRS and CDR2 is YFSETQ. This chain's CDR3 is CASSSAGSYGYTF. In DNA form, the CDR3 reads TGCGCCAGCAGCTCCGCCGGGAGCTATGGCTACACCTTC.

The chain is built from TRBV11-1 and TRBJ1-5; D is uncertain. Germline values: CDR1 SGHAT, CDR2 FQDESV (reference sequence). The V gene lost 5 bases and the J gene lost 4 bases, with 9 bases spanning the gap. The CDR3 loop spans 13 amino acids. The CDR3 is CASSEQANQPQHF. The DNA of the CDR3 is TGTGCCAGCAGCGAGCAGGCTAATCAGCCCCAGCATTTT.

The rearrangement joins TRBV20-1 to TRBJ2-5; D unclear. The V gene's germline CDR1 is DFQATT and CDR2 SNEGSKA (reference sequence). The CDR3 runs 17 residues. Trimming took off 3 bases at V and 1 base at J, with 21 bases between the two ends. CDR3 DNA sequence: TGCAGTGCTAGGCCACTGTTCGTCGATGAGGTCCAAGAGACCCAGTACTTC. Amino acid sequence: CSARPLFVDEVQETQYF.

The chain uses TRBV4-3 and TRBJ2-1; the match to TRBD2 covers 8 bases. This CDR3 comprises 16 residues. V shed 6 bases, J shed 4 bases, and the junction held 11 bases outside the gene matches. Germline V gene lookup returns CDR1 LGHNA and CDR2 YSLEER. The CDR3 bases are TGCGCCAGCAGGTCAAGTGTAGTAGCGGGATACAATGAGCAGTTCTTC. This gives the protein CASRSSVVAGYNEQFF.

J is TRBJ1-5 and V is TRBV6-1; 8 bases map to TRBD1. Germline V gene sequence: CDR1 MNHNS, CDR2 SASEGT. V dropped 5 bases and J dropped 3; count of bases not matched to a gene: 9. This CDR3 comprises 16 residues. CDR3 amino acids: CASSSKTGAYNQPQHF. CDR3 bases: TGTGCCAGCAGTTCCAAGACAGGGGCATACAATCAGCCCCAGCATTTT.

This clonotype was observed a handful of times. The V and J genes are TRBV7-9 and TRBJ2-1, with D possibly TRBD2 on 6 matching bases. V lost 1 base, J lost 5 bases, and 21 bases lay in between. The CDR3 consists of 18 residues. Germline V gene lookup returns CDR1 SEHNR and CDR2 FQNEAQ (reference sequence). The CDR3: CASSLVLSSEQRNNEQFF. The CDR3 coding sequence is TGTGCCAGCAGCTTAGTCCTCTCTAGCGAACAACGGAACAATGAGCAGTTCTTC. The full variable domain, completed using reference TRBV7-9 and TRBJ2-1, is DTGVSQNPRHKITKRGQNVTFRCDPISEHNRLYWYRQTLGQGPEFLTYFQNEAQLEKSRLLSDRFSAERPKGSFSTLEIQRTEQGDSAMYLCASSLVLSSEQRNNEQFFGPGTRLTVL.

This chain uses TRBV20-1 with TRBJ2-1; maybe TRBD2 (6 bases). The CDR3 is 15 amino acids. V was pared by 3 bases and J by 4 bases, with 16 bases between. In germline, CDR1 is DFQATT, CDR2 SNEGSKA (reference sequence). This CDR3 reads CSASGQEGRYNEQFF. The CDR3 DNA sequence: TGCAGTGCTAGCGGGCAGGAGGGCAGGTACAATGAGCAGTTCTTC.

This clonotype was counted a few times. The V call is TRBV7-9, the J call TRBJ2-1; 8 bases agree with TRBD2. CDR3 size: 16 residues. Trimming took 5 bases from V and 7 from J; bases not matched to a gene: 13. Germline CDR1 is SEHNR and CDR2 is FQNEAQ (reference sequence). The CDR3 DNA follows: TGTGCCAGCAGCCCAATTGAAATAGCGGGAACGAATGAGCAGTTCTTC. This encodes CASSPIEIAGTNEQFF.

The J gene is TRBJ2-7, the V gene TRBV20-1; 10 nucleotides align to TRBD2. Germline CDR1 DFQATT, CDR2 SNEGSKA (reference sequence). V trimming: 4 bases; J trimming: 0 bases; junction bases outside the gene matches: 3. This CDR3 comprises 14 residues. This CDR3 reads CSATLAGSSYEQYF. CDR3 coding DNA: TGCAGTGCTACACTAGCGGGAAGCTCCTACGAGCAGTACTTC.

The chain joins TRBV20-1 to TRBJ2-5; 11 bases are shared with TRBD2. Germline-derived CDR1 and CDR2 are DFQATT and SNEGSKA (reference sequence). J was trimmed by 5 bases and V by 6 bases; bases with no gene match: 8. The CDR3 runs 14 residues. CDR3 residues: CSAAETSGKETQYF. DNA of the CDR3: TGCAGTGCAGCTGAGACTAGCGGGAAGGAGACCCAGTACTTC.

This clonotype was seen a handful of times. V gene TRBV4-3 combines with J gene TRBJ2-2; unclear D gene. CDR3 length: 12 amino acids. Germline V gene data show CDR1 as LGHNA and CDR2 as YSLEER. Trimming stripped 4 bases from V and 6 bases from J, with 6 bases between. CDR3 region: CASSPYAGELFF. DNA of the CDR3: TGCGCCAGCAGCCCGTATGCCGGGGAGCTGTTTTTT.

CDR3 in DNA: TGTGCCAGCAGCCCACGGGTAGAGTTGGCGCAGTATTTT. It is translated as CASSPRVELAQYF. The chain carries TRBV7-2 and TRBJ2-3; no clear D. The CDR3 is 13 residues long. The V gene's germline CDR1 is SGHTA and CDR2 FQGNSA. V was pared by 5 bases and J by 10 bases, with 16 bases between.

This clonotype was seen a handful of times. The gene calls are TRBV9 and TRBJ2-1, with 7 nucleotides matching TRBD1. V shed 0 bases, J shed 7 bases, and the junction held 16 bases outside the gene matches. Germline V gene data show CDR1 as SGDLS and CDR2 as YYNGEE. CDR3 length: 18 amino acids. Written as DNA, the CDR3 is TGTGCCAGCAGCGTAGACCCCAGACAGGGCGGGTGGACGAATGAGCAGTTCTTC. Amino acids: CASSVDPRQGGWTNEQFF.

The chain is built from TRBV6-6 and TRBJ2-2; 9 bases line up with TRBD2. J lost 10 bases, V lost 2 bases, and 8 bases had no gene match. Per the germline V gene, CDR1 is MNHNY and CDR2 is SVGAGI (reference sequence). This CDR3 region has 15 residues. In DNA, the CDR3 is TGTGCCAGCAGTTACCGACTAGCGGTCGGTCTGGAGCTGTTTTTT. The encoded protein is CASSYRLAVGLELFF.

This clonotype has more than one count but fewer than ten. The genes are TRBV5-1 and TRBJ2-5; D possibly corresponds to TRBD1 (6 bases). CDR3 length: 14 residues. The ends were cut back, 3 bases at V and 9 bases at J, with 18 bases in the middle. Per germline, CDR1 SGHRS and CDR2 YFSETQ. The CDR3 spells CASSSGAEGVAQYF. CDR3 in DNA: TGCGCCAGCAGCTCAGGGGCGGAAGGGGTTGCCCAGTACTTC.

The chain couples TRBV6-5 to TRBJ2-2, with D possibly TRBD1 on 6 matching bases. The germline gives CDR1 MNHEY, CDR2 SVGAGI. CDR3 size: 16 residues. V was pared by 4 bases and J by 6 bases, with 18 bases between. The CDR3 coding sequence is TGTGCCAGCAGTTTTGGTCAGGGGTTTGGGTCCGGGGAGCTGTTTTTT. It translates to CASSFGQGFGSGELFF.

The chain uses TRBV3-1 and TRBJ2-3; 8 bases match TRBD1. CDR3 size: 16 residues. V shed 5 bases, J shed 4 bases, and the junction held 11 bases outside the gene matches. Germline V gene lookup returns CDR1 LGHDT and CDR2 YNNKEL (reference sequence). The CDR3 protein is CASSSRLGQGADTQYF. CDR3 nucleotides: TGTGCCAGCAGCTCAAGACTCGGACAGGGCGCAGATACGCAGTATTTT.